The source of this TCR beta chain is a study of CD8 T cells in ankylosing spondylitis. Germline lookup yields CDR1 SGHTA and CDR2 FQGNSA. The CDR3 runs 14 residues. Trimming removed 8 bases from V and 6 bases from J, with 20 bases in between. Study conclusions and caveats: Relatively rare in peripheral blood, disease-linked clones were also CD8+. Significantly higher representation of disease-linked clones was reported for matched ankylosing spondylitis synovial fluid. In reactive arthritis synovial fluid and blood, some motif variants had been reported before. A TCR beta motif of eight highly homologous variants appeared characteristic of ankylosing spondylitis blood.

By quantitative 5'-RACE with molecular barcodes, the TCR beta libraries were made. Each CDR3 protein is one row after TCRdb ran MiXCR on the 5' RACE reads. The sample shows 700,000 to 1,000,000 distinct CDR3 sequences, 10% to 15% of them seen only once. This clonotype was counted only a few times. Its antigen is not known. The source of this sequence is a male donor with ankylosing spondylitis. Specimen: blood, either unsorted or a sorted T cell fraction (not recorded which). J is TRBJ2-7 and V is TRBV7-2, with D maybe TRBD2 (6 bases). The CDR3 sequence: CASSLAGWDLEQYF. In nucleotides, the CDR3 is TGTGCCAGCTCCTTGGCGGGGTGGGACCTCGAGCAGTACTTC.